These T cell receptor beta chains were read from a single sample in a study of blood T cell repertoires in COVID-19. Data came from immunoSEQ multiplex PCR; TCRdb stores just in-frame clones and leaves some out. The data show 120,000 to 150,000 clones, around 82% seen once. Material: PBMCs or T cells enriched from blood (not recorded which). The receptor set was obtained from a man between 45 and 60 years old in a cohort exposed to, infected with or recovered from COVID-19 (not recorded which). Each CDR3 is given with its conserved first and last residue. D genes are given only for firm matches. Not all rows give a size; the values are once, few, many and, for expanded clones, a class.

V,size,D,J,DNA,CDR3
TRBV27,.,TRBD1,TRBJ1-6,TGTGCCAGCAGTTTACTGGGATTACAGGGGGTTTCCTATAATTCACCCCTCCACTTT,CASSLLGLQGVSYNSPLHF
TRBV7-8,.,TRBD2,TRBJ2-1,TGTGCCAGCAGCCCTTCGGGGGGGAGTGACAATGAGCAGTTCTTC,CASSPSGGSDNEQFF
TRBV18,.,.,TRBJ1-3,TGTGCCAGCTCCTCAACCGGGGGTCGTGGAAACACCATATATTTT,CASSSTGGRGNTIYF
TRBV6-5,.,.,TRBJ1-2,TGTGCCAGCAGAGATGATCAGACAGGCACCTATGGCTACACCTTC,CASRDDQTGTYGYTF
TRBV27,.,.,TRBJ2-7,TGTGCCAGCAGTTTTGACAGGGGAGGGTACGAGCAGTACTTC,CASSFDRGGYEQYF
TRBV3-1/TRBV3-2,.,.,TRBJ2-1,TGTGCCAGCAGCCAAGAAATCAGGAACGGTGAGCAGTTCTTC,CASSQEIRNGEQFF
TRBV7-2,.,TRBD1,TRBJ1-2,TGTGCCAGCAGCTTAGTAGGACAGGGGGTTGGCTACACCTTC,CASSLVGQGVGYTF
TRBV4-1,few,TRBD2,TRBJ2-7,TGCGCCAGCAGCCAAGATCCTAGCGGAACCACCTACGAGCAGTACTTC,CASSQDPSGTTYEQYF
TRBV14,.,TRBD1,TRBJ1-2,TGTGCCAGCAGCAGCCGGGACAGCTATGGCTACACCTTC,CASSSRDSYGYTF
TRBV10-2,.,.,TRBJ1-1,TGCGCCAGCAGTGAGTCGGGGGGAATTGAAGCTTTCTTT,CASSESGGIEAFF
TRBV9,.,TRBD1,TRBJ1-1,TGTGCCAGCAGCGTAGAGGGACAGGAGAACCTGAACACTGAAGCTTTCTTT,CASSVEGQENLNTEAFF
TRBV24-1,few,TRBD1,TRBJ2-1,TGTGCCACCTCACAGGGGTGGGACAATGAGCAGTTCTTC,CATSQGWDNEQFF
TRBV2,.,.,TRBJ2-7,TGTGCCAGCAGGGGGGACCCGATGGGGGAAGGAGGGAAGTACGAGCAGTACTTC,CASRGDPMGEGGKYEQYF
TRBV4-3,.,.,TRBJ1-1,TGCGCCAGCAGCCAAGATCGGGGGAACACTGAAGCTTTCTTT,CASSQDRGNTEAFF
TRBV27,once,.,TRBJ2-3,TGTGCCAGCAGTTACTACAACACAGATACGCAGTATTTT,CASSYYNTDTQYF
TRBV5-1,.,.,TRBJ2-7,TGCGCCAGCGGCCCTGGCGGGACCCTAGCCTACGAGCAGTACTTC,CASGPGGTLAYEQYF
TRBV10-3,.,TRBD1,TRBJ2-7,TGTGCCATCAGCTTCGGACAGGGAGCCTCATACGAGCAGTACTTC,CAISFGQGASYEQYF
TRBV10-3,.,.,TRBJ1-1,TGTGCCATCAGTGACAGCGATATTCCTGAAGCTTTCTTT,CAISDSDIPEAFF
TRBV23-1,.,TRBD1,TRBJ2-7,TGCGCCAGCAGTCATTTTTCCGGGACAGTGGGGAGTTGCGACGAGCAGTACTTC,CASSHFSGTVGSCDEQYF
TRBV28,.,TRBD2,TRBJ2-7,TGTGCCAGCAGCCCGACTAGCGGGAGGGCCTACGAGCAGTACTTC,CASSPTSGRAYEQYF
TRBV7-2,.,TRBD1,TRBJ2-7,TGTGCCAGCAGCTACAGTGGCAGGGGGCCTTACGAGCAGTACTTC,CASSYSGRGPYEQYF
TRBV6-1,.,TRBD1,TRBJ1-2,TGTGCCAGCAGTGAACCCGCAGGGGGCTTTGTGGGCTACACCTTC,CASSEPAGGFVGYTF
TRBV4-1,.,.,TRBJ1-1,TGCGCCAGCAGCCTCACTGGGGGGGCCCCGAACACTGAAGCTTTCTTT,CASSLTGGAPNTEAFF
TRBV7-9,few,.,TRBJ1-4,TGTGCCAGCAGCTTAGGAGCAGGGTTCGATAATGAAAAACTGTTTTTT,CASSLGAGFDNEKLFF
TRBV30,few,.,TRBJ1-1,TGTGCATCGGGACTTTACACTGAAGCTTTCTTT,CASGLYTEAFF
TRBV2,.,TRBD2,TRBJ2-3,TGTGCCGGAACGCCTGGACTAGCGGGGGGCCTAGATACGCAGTATTTT,CAGTPGLAGGLDTQYF
TRBV5-4,.,.,TRBJ2-5,TGTGCCAGCAGCTTCCCGGGTCTCCAAGAGACCCAGTACTTC,CASSFPGLQETQYF
TRBV5-1,.,.,TRBJ1-3,TGCGCCAGCAGCCTCGATGGGGGGATAATGGGTGGAAACACCATATATTTT,CASSLDGGIMGGNTIYF
TRBV29-1,.,.,TRBJ2-1,TGCAGCGCCGAGGGGGGGTCCTACAATGAGCAGTTCTTC,CSAEGGSYNEQFF
TRBV15,.,TRBD2,TRBJ2-1,TGTGCCACCAGCGGACAAACTAGCGGGATTTTCAATGAGCAGTTCTTC,CATSGQTSGIFNEQFF
TRBV9,.,TRBD2,TRBJ2-3,TGTGCCAGCAGCGTAGCTAGCGGGCCTAGCACAGATACGCAGTATTTT,CASSVASGPSTDTQYF
TRBV28,.,.,TRBJ2-3,TGTGCCAGCAGTTTTCCAGGGACTGGATTCACAGATACGCAGTATTTT,CASSFPGTGFTDTQYF
TRBV24-1,.,.,TRBJ2-3,TGTGCCACCAGTGACCTTAACACAGATACGCAGTATTTT,CATSDLNTDTQYF
TRBV9,.,TRBD2,TRBJ2-1,TGTGCCAGCAGCACTAGCGGGACAGCAGTCGGGAATGAGCAGTTCTTC,CASSTSGTAVGNEQFF
TRBV2,.,TRBD1,TRBJ1-5,TGTGCCAGCAGCGCCAGTACAGGGGGCTTCCAGCCCCAGCATTTT,CASSASTGGFQPQHF
TRBV30,few,.,TRBJ2-3,TGTGCCCAAAAATCCCGGGGAGATACGCAGTATTTT,CAQKSRGDTQYF
TRBV5-1,.,TRBD1,TRBJ1-6,TGCGCCAGCAGCTTGGACAGGGGGACTTCACCCCTCCACTTT,CASSLDRGTSPLHF
TRBV4-1,.,TRBD1,TRBJ2-7,TGCGCCAGCAGCCAAGTAGCAGCGGGACAGGGATCCTACGAGCAGTACTTC,CASSQVAAGQGSYEQYF
TRBV18,.,TRBD1,TRBJ2-1,TGTGCCAGCTCACCAGCCATTACCGGGACAGGGGGGTACAATGAGCAGTTCTTC,CASSPAITGTGGYNEQFF
TRBV9,.,.,TRBJ2-7,TGTGCCAGCAGCGTAGCTTCCCAGTCCTACGAGCAGTACTTC,CASSVASQSYEQYF
TRBV29-1,.,TRBD1,TRBJ1-1,TGCAGCGCTTGGACAGGGGCGGAGGCTGAAGCTTTCTTT,CSAWTGAEAEAFF
TRBV5-4,.,TRBD1,TRBJ1-1,TGTGCCAGCAGCTCCGGACAGGGGTTGAACACTGAAGCTTTCTTT,CASSSGQGLNTEAFF
TRBV27,.,TRBD2,TRBJ2-1,TGTGCCAGCAGCAGGGGACTAGACTACAATGAGCAGTTCTTC,CASSRGLDYNEQFF
TRBV5-5,.,TRBD1,TRBJ1-5,TGTGCCAGCAGCTTGGACAGGGGCGGCAATCAGCCCCAGCATTTT,CASSLDRGGNQPQHF
TRBV5-6,.,TRBD1,TRBJ1-2,TGTGCCAGCAGCTCCGGGACAGGGCTAGGATATGGCTACACCTTC,CASSSGTGLGYGYTF
TRBV27,once,TRBD2,TRBJ2-7,TGTGCCAGCAGTTTAGAACTAGCGGGAGATCACGAGCAGTACTTC,CASSLELAGDHEQYF
TRBV19,.,.,TRBJ2-1,TGTGCCAGTAGTCGCCCAGGGGGGCAATACAATGAGCAGTTCTTC,CASSRPGGQYNEQFF
TRBV6-2/TRBV6-3,.,TRBD1,TRBJ1-4,TGTGCCAGCAGTTCGGGACAGGGGTTTTCAACTAATGAAAAACTGTTTTTT,CASSSGQGFSTNEKLFF
TRBV3-1/TRBV3-2,.,TRBD2,TRBJ2-3,TGTGCCAGCAGCTTACAGAGGGCCCTAGCGGGCACAGATACGCAGTATTTT,CASSLQRALAGTDTQYF
TRBV6-5,.,.,TRBJ2-5,TGTGCCAGCAGTTCTCGGGAGACCCAGTACTTC,CASSSRETQYF
TRBV6-6,.,.,TRBJ1-4,TGTGCCAGTTCTCCGGGACACCTCTCCGAAAAACTGTTTTTT,CASSPGHLSEKLFF
TRBV7-9,.,TRBD1,TRBJ1-6,TGTGCCAGCAGCCTTGGGACAGGGGTACGGTCACCCCTCCACTTT,CASSLGTGVRSPLHF